This TCR beta chain was observed in a study of cytomegalovirus exposure and HLA in healthy donors. V lost 3 bases, J lost 7 bases, and 19 bases lay in between. The length of the CDR3 is 17 residues. Germline V gene lookup returns CDR1 KGHSH and CDR2 LQKENI. The PCR was carried out with 60 Vbeta primers and 13 Jbeta primers. Produced via immunoSEQ multiplex PCR; TCRdb's table is partial and in-frame only. The sample shows nearly 110,000 clones, about two thirds of them seen only once. Sequences were obtained from PBMCs. The clonotype originates from a female donor in good health and CMV-seronegative. The V call is TRBV18, the J call TRBJ2-6; D possibly corresponds to TRBD2 (5 bases). The CDR3 region is CASSPYIDPGIANVLTF. CDR3 DNA: TGTGCCAGCTCACCTTACATTGACCCGGGAATTGCCAACGTCCTGACTTTC.